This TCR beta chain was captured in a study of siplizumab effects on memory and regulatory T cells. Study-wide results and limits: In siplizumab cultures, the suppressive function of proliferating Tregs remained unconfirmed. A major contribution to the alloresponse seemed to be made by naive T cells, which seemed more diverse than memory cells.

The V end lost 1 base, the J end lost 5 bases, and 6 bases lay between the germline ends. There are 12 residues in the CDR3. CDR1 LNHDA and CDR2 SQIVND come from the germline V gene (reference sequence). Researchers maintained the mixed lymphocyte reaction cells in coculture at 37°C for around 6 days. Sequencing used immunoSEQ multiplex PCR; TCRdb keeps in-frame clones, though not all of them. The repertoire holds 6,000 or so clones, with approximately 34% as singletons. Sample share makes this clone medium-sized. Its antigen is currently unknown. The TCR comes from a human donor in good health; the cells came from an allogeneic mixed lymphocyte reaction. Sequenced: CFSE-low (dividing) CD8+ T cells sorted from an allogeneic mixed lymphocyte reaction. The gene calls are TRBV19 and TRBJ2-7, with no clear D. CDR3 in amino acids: CASSIGSNEQYF. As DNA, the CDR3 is TGTGCCAGTAGTATAGGGTCGAACGAGCAGTACTTC.